This T cell receptor beta chain stems from a study of beta chain features in type 1 diabetes. CDR1 is SGHNT and CDR2 is YYREEE in the germline V gene (reference sequence). The CDR3 is 13 residues long. The V end lost 0 bases, the J end lost 2 bases, and 6 bases lay between the germline ends. With regard to this clone: Its antigen is unidentified.

The study, taken as a whole, reports: Compared with healthy donors, patients appeared to share more similar naive, central memory and regulatory TCRB repertoires. Small HLA sub-analyses could not settle whether HLA shapes TCRB rearrangement. Overrepresentation of cells with high TCR expression could result from cDNA sequencing.

Sampling consisted of one heparinised blood draw per donor, averaging approximately 120 mL. The entirety of the isolated RNA underwent reverse transcription, so expressed TCRB transcripts were sequenced. Profiled with immunoSEQ multiplex PCR; TCRdb holds only in-frame clones, not every one. The table has roughly 150,000 clones, 8.5% to 14% seen once. This clonotype was sampled from a man younger than 35 in good health. Specimen: central memory CD4+ T cells from blood. The chain joins TRBV5-4 to TRBJ2-7; tentatively, D is TRBD2 (5 bases). Here the CDR3 DNA reads TGTGCCAGCAGCTTGGCGGGGACCTACGAGCAGTACTTC. This codes for CASSLAGTYEQYF.